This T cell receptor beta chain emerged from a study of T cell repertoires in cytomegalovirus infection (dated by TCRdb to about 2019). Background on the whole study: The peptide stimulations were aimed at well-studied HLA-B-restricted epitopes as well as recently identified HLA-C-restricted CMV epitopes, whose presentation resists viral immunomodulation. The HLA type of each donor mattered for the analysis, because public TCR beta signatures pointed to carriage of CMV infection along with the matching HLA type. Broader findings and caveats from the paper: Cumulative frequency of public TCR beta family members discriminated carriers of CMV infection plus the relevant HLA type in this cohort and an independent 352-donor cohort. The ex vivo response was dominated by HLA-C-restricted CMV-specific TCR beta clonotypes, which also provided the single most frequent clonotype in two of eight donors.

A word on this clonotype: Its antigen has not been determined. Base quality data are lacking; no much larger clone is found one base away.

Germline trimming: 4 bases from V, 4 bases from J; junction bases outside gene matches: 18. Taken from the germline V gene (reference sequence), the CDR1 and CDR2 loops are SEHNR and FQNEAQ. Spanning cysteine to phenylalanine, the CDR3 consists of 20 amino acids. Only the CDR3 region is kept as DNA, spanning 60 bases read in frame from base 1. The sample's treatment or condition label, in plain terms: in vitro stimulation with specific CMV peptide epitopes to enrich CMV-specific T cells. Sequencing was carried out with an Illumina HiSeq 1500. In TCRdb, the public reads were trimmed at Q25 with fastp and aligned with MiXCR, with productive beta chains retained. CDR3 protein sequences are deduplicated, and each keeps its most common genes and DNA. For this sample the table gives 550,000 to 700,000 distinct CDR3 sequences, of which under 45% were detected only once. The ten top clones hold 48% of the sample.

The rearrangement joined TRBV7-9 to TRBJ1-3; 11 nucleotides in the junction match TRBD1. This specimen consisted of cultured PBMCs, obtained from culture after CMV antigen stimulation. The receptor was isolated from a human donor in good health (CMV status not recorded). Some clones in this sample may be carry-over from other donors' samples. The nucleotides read TGTGCCAGCAGCTGGACCGGACAGGGGGCCCCGATACGCGGGGGAAACACCATATATTTT. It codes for CASSWTGQGAPIRGGNTIYF.